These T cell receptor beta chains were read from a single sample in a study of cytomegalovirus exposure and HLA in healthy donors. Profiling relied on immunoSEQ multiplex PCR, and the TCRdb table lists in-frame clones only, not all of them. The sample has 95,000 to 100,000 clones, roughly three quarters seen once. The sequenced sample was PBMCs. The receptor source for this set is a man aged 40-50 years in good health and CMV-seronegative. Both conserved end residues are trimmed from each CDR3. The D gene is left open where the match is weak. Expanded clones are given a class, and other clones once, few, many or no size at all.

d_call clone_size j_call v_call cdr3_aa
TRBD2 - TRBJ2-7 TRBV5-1 ASSPMGGMDEQY
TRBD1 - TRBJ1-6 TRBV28 ASKPTGHNNSPLH
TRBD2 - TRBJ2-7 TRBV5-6 ASSLADRGGSSYEQY
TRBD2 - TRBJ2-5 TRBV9 ASSVAGGYETQY
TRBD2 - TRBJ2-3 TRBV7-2 ASSGTSGDTQY
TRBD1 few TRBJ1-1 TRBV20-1 SAPQGAEAF
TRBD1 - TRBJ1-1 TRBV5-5 ASSLRTGVGPNTEAF
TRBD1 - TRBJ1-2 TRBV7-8 ASSSRGSSLRDYGYT
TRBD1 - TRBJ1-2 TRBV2 ASSDRTGGGGGYT
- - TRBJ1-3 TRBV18 ASSPQSGFGNTIY
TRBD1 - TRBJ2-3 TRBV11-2 ASSLMGQVTDTQY
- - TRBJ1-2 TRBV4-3 ASSQDQRESGYT
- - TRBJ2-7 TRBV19 ASSTGGGTYEQY
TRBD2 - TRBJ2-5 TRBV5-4 ASSLVTSGGEETQY
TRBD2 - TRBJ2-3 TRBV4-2 ASSQGGGFTDTQY
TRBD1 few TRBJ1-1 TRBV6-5 ASSLAGTVNTEAF
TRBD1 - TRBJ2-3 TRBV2 ASTEGGTGGATDTQY
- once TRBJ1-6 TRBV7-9 SSSLAVMVGGDNSPLH
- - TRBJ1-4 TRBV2 ASMIGGEKLF
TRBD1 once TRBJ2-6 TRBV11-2 ASSLTGVSSGANVLT
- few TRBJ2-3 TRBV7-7 ASSRLGQTDTQY
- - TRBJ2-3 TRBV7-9 ASSLASGTDTQY